The text below deals with one T cell receptor beta chain. This sample is part of a study of blood T cell repertoires in COVID-19. The CDR3 loop spans 16 amino acids. The trim removed 3 bases at V and 6 bases at J, leaving 12 bases unmatched. Looked up from germline, CDR1 is SGHVS and CDR2 is FNYEAQ. Clones were read by immunoSEQ multiplex PCR, and TCRdb kept only the in-frame ones, dropping some. The table includes over 130,000 clones, 87% detected once. This sequence joins TRBV7-6 and TRBJ2-7; 9 bases are a match to TRBD2. The sequence derives from a woman in her fifties or sixties with active or convalescent COVID-19. Sequenced sample: peripheral blood. This CDR3 is CASSLSSGDPLGEQYF. The CDR3, as DNA: TGTGCCAGCAGCTTGTCTAGCGGGGACCCCCTGGGCGAGCAGTACTTC.